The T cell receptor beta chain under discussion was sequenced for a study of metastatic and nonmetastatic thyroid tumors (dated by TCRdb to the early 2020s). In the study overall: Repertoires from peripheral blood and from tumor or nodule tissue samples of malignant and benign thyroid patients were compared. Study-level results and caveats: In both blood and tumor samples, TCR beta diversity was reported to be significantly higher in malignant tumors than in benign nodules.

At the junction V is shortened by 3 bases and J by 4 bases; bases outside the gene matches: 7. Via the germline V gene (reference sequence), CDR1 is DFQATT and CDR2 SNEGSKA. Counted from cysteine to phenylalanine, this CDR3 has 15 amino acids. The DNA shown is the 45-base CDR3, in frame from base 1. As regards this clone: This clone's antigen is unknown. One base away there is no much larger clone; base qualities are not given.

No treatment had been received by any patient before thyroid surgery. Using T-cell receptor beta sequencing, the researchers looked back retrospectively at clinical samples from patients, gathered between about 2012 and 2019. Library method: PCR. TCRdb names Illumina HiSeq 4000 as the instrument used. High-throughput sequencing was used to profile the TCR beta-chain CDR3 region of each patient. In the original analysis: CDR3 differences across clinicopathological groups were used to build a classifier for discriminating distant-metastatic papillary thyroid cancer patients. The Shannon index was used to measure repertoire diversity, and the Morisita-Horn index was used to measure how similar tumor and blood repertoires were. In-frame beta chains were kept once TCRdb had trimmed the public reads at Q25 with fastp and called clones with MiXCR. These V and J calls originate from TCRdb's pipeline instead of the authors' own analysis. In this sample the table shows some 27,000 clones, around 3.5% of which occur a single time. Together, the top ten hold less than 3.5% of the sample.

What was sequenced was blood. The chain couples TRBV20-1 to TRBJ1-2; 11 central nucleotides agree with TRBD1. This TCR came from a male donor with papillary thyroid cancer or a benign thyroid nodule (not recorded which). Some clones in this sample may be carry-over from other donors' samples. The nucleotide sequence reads TGCAGTGCTAGTCGTGCCGGGACAGGGGGCTATGGCTACACCTTC. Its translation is CSASRAGTGGYGYTF.